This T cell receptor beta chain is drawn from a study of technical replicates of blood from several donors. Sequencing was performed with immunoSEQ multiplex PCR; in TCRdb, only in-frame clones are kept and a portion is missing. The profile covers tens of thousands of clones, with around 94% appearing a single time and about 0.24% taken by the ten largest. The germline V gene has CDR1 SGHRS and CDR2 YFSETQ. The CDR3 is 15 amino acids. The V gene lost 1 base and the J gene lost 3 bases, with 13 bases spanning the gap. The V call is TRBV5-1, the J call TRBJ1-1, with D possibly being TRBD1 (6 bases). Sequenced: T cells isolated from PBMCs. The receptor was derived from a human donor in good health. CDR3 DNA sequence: TGCGCCAGCAGCTTGAGTCAGGGGACGGACACTGAAGCTTTCTTT. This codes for CASSLSQGTDTEAFF. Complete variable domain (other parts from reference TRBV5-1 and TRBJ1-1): KAGVTQTPRYLIKTRGQQVTLSCSPISGHRSVSWYQQTPGQGLQFLFEYFSETQRNKGNFPGRFSGRQFSNSRSEMNVSTLELGDSALYLCASSLSQGTDTEAFFGQGTRLTVV.